A selection of T cell receptor beta chains follows, all from one sample in a study of cytomegalovirus exposure and HLA in healthy donors. Sequencing was performed with immunoSEQ multiplex PCR; in TCRdb, only in-frame clones are kept and a portion is missing. The profile shows a few hundred thousand clones, 80% of them singletons. Sample: PBMCs. The receptors shown here come from a girl aged 2-9 years in good health and CMV-seronegative. Both conserved end residues are part of each CDR3. The order of the fields is clone size, CDR3 length, D gene, J gene, V gene, CDR3 protein, CDR3 DNA. The D gene is left open where the match is weak. Where a row states a size, it is once, few, many or the class of an expanded clone; other rows omit it.

>.|13|.|TRBJ2-7|TRBV18
CASSPSPGNEQYF
TGTGCCAGCTCACCCAGTCCGGGGAACGAGCAGTACTTC
>.|13|TRBD1|TRBJ1-1|TRBV29-1
CSVGQILNTEAFF
TGCAGCGTGGGACAGATTTTGAACACTGAAGCTTTCTTT
>.|13|TRBD1|TRBJ1-1|TRBV7-9
CASRAGGGTEAFF
TGTGCCAGCAGGGCAGGGGGCGGCACTGAAGCTTTCTTT
>.|17|TRBD1|TRBJ1-2|TRBV14
CASSQVVTGQGASGYTF
TGTGCCAGCAGCCAAGTTGTGACGGGACAGGGGGCGAGCGGCTACACCTTC
>.|21|TRBD1|TRBJ2-4|TRBV5-1
CASRVGHFGQGTLLAKNIQYF
TGCGCCAGCAGAGTTGGCCACTTTGGACAGGGGACCCTATTAGCCAAAAACATTCAGTACTTC
>.|14|.|TRBJ2-7|TRBV10-3
CAISLDRTSYEQYF
TGTGCCATCAGCCTTGACAGGACCTCCTACGAGCAGTACTTC
>.|14|.|TRBJ1-2|TRBV10-2
CASSVSAITRVVPF
TGCGCCAGCAGTGTCTCCGCTATCACCCGTGTGGTGCCCTTC
>.|14|.|TRBJ2-3|TRBV5-6
CASSARPGADTQYF
TGTGCCAGCAGCGCCCGGCCAGGCGCAGATACGCAGTATTTT
>.|15|TRBD1|TRBJ2-7|TRBV7-6
CASSQTGGRSYEQYF
TGTGCCAGCAGCCAAACAGGGGGCCGTAGTTACGAGCAGTACTTC
>.|14|TRBD2|TRBJ2-1|TRBV7-9
CASSSSGLASEQFF
TGTGCCAGCAGCTCCTCCGGACTAGCAAGTGAGCAGTTCTTC
>once|17|TRBD2|TRBJ2-2|TRBV12-5
CASGLVLAGGSTGELFF
TGTGCTAGTGGTTTGGTACTCGCGGGAGGGAGCACCGGGGAGCTGTTTTTT
>few|15|TRBD2|TRBJ2-2|TRBV28
CASSFQREGPGELFF
TGTGCCAGCAGTTTTCAGCGGGAGGGCCCGGGGGAGCTGTTTTTT
>few|14|.|TRBJ1-1|TRBV7-3
CASSFLGGDTEAFF
TGTGCCAGCAGCTTCCTCGGGGGTGACACTGAAGCTTTCTTT
>.|19|TRBD2|TRBJ2-3|TRBV4-2
CASSQSRFSSGISTDTQYF
TGTGCCAGCAGCCAAAGCAGATTTTCTAGCGGGATAAGCACAGATACGCAGTATTTT
>.|15|.|TRBJ1-4|TRBV28
CASHELGLSGEKLFF
TGTGCCAGCCACGAATTGGGCCTCTCAGGTGAAAAACTGTTTTTT
>.|15|TRBD2|TRBJ2-1|TRBV25-1
CASSEWGGSYNEQFF
TGTGCCAGCAGTGAATGGGGGGGCTCCTACAATGAGCAGTTCTTC
>.|18|TRBD1|TRBJ1-5|TRBV4-2
CASSQDRMDRGGEMTQHF
TGTGCCAGCAGCCAAGACCGTATGGACAGAGGGGGCGAGATGACCCAGCATTTT